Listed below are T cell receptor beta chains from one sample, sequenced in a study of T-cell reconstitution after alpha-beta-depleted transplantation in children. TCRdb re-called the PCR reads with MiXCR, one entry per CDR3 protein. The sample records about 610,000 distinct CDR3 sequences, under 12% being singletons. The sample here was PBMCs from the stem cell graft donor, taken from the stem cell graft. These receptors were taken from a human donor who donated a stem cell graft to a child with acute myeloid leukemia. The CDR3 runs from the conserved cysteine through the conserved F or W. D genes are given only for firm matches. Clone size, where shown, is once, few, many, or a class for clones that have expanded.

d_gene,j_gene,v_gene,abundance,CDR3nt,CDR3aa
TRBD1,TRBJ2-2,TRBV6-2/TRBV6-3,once,TGTGCCAGCAGTTACTCGCCTCAACTCGCAGGGGGCTTCGCCGGGGAGCTGTTTTTT,CASSYSPQLAGGFAGELFF
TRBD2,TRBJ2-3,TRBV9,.,TGTGCCAGCAGCGTAGCTTCTAGCGGGAGCCAGAGCACAGATACGCAGTATTTT,CASSVASSGSQSTDTQYF
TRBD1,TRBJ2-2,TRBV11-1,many,TGTGCCAGCAGCTTTGACAGGGTGGACACCGGGGAGCTGTTTTTT,CASSFDRVDTGELFF
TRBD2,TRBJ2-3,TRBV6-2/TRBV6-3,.,TGTGCCAGCAGTTACAGCGGGACTAAAAACACAGATACGCAGTATTTT,CASSYSGTKNTDTQYF
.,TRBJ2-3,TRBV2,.,TGTGCCACCCAAGAGGAGGGGAGCACAGATACGCAGTATTTT,CATQEEGSTDTQYF
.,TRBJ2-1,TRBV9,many,TGTGCCAGCAGCGTAGCAGGCGGGTGGCCCAATGAGCAGTTCTTC,CASSVAGGWPNEQFF
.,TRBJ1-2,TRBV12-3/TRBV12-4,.,TGTGCCAGCGGAGGACAGTACAACTATGGCTACACCTTC,CASGGQYNYGYTF
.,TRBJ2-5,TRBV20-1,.,TGCAGTGCTAGAGTCGGAAGGGACCCCCTAGAGACCCAGTACTTC,CSARVGRDPLETQYF
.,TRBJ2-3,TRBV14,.,TGTGCCAGCAGCCAAGATCGGAGACGGCTCACAGATACGCAGTATTTT,CASSQDRRRLTDTQYF
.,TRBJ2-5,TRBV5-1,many,TGCGCCAGCAGCTTGGGTGGCTTAGGCAACCAAGAGACCCAGTACTTC,CASSLGGLGNQETQYF
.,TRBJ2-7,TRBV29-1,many,TGCAGCGTTGTGGGCAGGGTATCCTACGAGCAGTACTTC,CSVVGRVSYEQYF
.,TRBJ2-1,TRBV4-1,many,TGCGCCAGCAGCCAAGACTATCGTGGCAACAATGAGCAGTTCTTC,CASSQDYRGNNEQFF
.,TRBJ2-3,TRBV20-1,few,TGCAGTGCTGCCCCCCCACGGACGGGGAGGACAGATACGCAGTATTTT,CSAAPPRTGRTDTQYF
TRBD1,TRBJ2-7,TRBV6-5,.,TGTGCCAGCAGTTCGGGACAGGGGTTCAGCGAGCAGTACTTC,CASSSGQGFSEQYF
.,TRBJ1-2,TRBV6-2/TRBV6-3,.,TGTGCCAGCAGTCTTTTACAGGGTAACTATGGCTACACCTTC,CASSLLQGNYGYTF
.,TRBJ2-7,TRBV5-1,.,TGCGCCAGCAGCTGGGACTGGTCCTACGAGCAGTACTTC,CASSWDWSYEQYF
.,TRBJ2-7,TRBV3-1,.,TGTGCCAGCAGCCACATTAATTCCTACGAGCAGTACTTC,CASSHINSYEQYF
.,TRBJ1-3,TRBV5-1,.,TGCGCCAGCACCGGTGGGGGGGCTGGAAACACCATATATTTT,CASTGGGAGNTIYF
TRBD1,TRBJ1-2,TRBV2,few,TGTGCCAGCACTGGGACAGGGGGAATGTGTGGCTACACCTTC,CASTGTGGMCGYTF
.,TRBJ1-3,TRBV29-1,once,TGCAGCGTCCTTGGATCTGGAAACACCATATATTTT,CSVLGSGNTIYF
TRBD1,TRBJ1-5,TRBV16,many,TGTGCCAGCAGCCCGGACAGGGGGATCGGCAATCAGCCCCAGCATTTT,CASSPDRGIGNQPQHF